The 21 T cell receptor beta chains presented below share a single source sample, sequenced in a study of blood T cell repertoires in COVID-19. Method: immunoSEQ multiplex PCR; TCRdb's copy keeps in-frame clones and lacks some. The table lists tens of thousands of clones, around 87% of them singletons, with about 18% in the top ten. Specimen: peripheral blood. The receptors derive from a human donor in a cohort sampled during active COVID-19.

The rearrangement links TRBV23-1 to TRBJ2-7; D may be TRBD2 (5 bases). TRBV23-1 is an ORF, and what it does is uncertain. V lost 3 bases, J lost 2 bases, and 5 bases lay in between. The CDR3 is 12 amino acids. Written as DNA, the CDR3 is TGCGCCAGCAGTCAGAGGGCCTACGAGCAGTACTTC. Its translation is CASSQRAYEQYF.

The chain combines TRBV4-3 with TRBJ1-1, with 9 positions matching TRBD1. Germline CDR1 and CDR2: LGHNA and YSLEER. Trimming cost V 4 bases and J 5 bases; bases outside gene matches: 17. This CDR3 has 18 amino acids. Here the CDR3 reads CASSLPRTGVEDDTEAFF. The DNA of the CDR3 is TGCGCCAGCAGCCTCCCCAGGACAGGGGTGGAAGATGATACTGAAGCTTTCTTT.

The CDR3 sequence is CASSDTFYRGGTEKLFF. The CDR3 nucleotides read TGTGCCAGCAGCGATACATTCTACAGGGGCGGCACTGAAAAACTGTTTTTT. The gene calls are TRBV27 and TRBJ1-4; the match to TRBD1 covers 7 bases. Trimming took 6 bases from V and 7 from J; bases not matched to a gene: 17. CDR3 length: 17 amino acids. Germline V gives CDR1 MNHEY, CDR2 SMNVEV (reference sequence).

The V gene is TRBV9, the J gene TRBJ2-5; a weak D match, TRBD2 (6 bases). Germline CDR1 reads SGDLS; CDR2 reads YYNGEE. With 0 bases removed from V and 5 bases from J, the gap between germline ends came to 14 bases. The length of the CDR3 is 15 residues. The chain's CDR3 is CASSVAPTSTETQYF. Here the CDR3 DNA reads TGTGCCAGCAGCGTAGCTCCGACTAGTACTGAGACCCAGTACTTC.

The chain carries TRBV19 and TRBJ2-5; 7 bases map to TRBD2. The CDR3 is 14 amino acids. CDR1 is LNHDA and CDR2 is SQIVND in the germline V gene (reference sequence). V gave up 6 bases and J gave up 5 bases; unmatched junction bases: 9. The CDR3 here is CASSFMAGVETQYF. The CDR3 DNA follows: TGTGCCAGTAGCTTTATGGCGGGGGTGGAGACCCAGTACTTC.

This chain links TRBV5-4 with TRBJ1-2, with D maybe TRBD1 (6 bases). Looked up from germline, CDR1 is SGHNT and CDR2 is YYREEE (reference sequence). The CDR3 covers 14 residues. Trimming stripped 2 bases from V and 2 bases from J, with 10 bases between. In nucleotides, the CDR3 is TGTGCCAGCAGCTTAGGTGGACAGAACTATGGCTACACCTTC. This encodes CASSLGGQNYGYTF.

The CDR3 sequence is CATLDRVIKTGELFF. CDR3 coding DNA: TGTGCCACCCTCGACAGGGTAATTAAGACCGGGGAGCTGTTTTTT. The V call is TRBV28, the J call TRBJ2-2; 7 bases align to TRBD1. Germline lookup yields CDR1 MDHEN and CDR2 SYDVKM. The V gene end was trimmed by 10 bases and the J gene end by 5 bases; junction bases not matched to a gene: 13. This CDR3 is built from 15 residues.

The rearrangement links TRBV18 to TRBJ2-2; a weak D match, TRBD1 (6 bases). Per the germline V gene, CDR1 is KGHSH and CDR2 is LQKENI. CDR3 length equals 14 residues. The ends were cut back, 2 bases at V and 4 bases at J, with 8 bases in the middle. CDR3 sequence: CASSPGTTTGELFF. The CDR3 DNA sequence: TGTGCCAGCTCACCAGGGACAACCACCGGGGAGCTGTTTTTT.

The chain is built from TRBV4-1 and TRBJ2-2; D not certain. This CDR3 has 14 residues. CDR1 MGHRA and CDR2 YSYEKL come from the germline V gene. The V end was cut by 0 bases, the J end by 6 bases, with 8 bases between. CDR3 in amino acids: CASSQEEIPGELFF. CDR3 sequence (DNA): TGCGCCAGCAGCCAAGAAGAGATACCCGGGGAGCTGTTTTTT.

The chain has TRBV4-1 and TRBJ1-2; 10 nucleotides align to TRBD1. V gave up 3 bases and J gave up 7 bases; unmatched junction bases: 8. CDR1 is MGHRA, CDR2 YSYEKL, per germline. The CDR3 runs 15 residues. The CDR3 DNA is TGCGCCAGCAGCCAGGAACGACAGGGGGCGGGTGGCTACACCTTC. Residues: CASSQERQGAGGYTF.

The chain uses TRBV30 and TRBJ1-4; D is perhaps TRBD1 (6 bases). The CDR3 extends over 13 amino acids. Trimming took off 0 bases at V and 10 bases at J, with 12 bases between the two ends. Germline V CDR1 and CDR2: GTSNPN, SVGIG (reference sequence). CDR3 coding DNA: TGTGCCTGGAGTGTAGGGGGGGGAGTAAAACTGTTTTTT. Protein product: CAWSVGGGVKLFF.

The CDR3 DNA sequence: TGTGCCAGCAGTAGGACAGGGCGCCAGCCCCAGCATTTT. It yields the protein CASSRTGRQPQHF. V and J are TRBV6-5 and TRBJ1-5; TRBD1 agrees at 8 bases. Trimming cost V 5 bases and J 7 bases; bases outside gene matches: 4. The CDR3 loop spans 13 amino acids. Germline CDR1 is MNHEY and CDR2 is SVGAGI.

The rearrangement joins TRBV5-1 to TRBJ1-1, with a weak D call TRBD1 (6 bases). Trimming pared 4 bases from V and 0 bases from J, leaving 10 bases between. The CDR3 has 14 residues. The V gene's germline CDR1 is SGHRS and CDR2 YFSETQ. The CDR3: CASSKDSVNTEAFF. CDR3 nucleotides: TGCGCCAGCAGCAAGGACAGTGTGAACACTGAAGCTTTCTTT.

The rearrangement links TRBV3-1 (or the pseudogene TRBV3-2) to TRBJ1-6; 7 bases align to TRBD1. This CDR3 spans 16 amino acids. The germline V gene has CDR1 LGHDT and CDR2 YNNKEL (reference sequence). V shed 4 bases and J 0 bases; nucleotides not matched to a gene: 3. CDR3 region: CASSPQGNSYNSPLHF. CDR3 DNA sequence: TGTGCCAGCAGCCCACAGGGGAACTCCTATAATTCACCCCTCCACTTT.

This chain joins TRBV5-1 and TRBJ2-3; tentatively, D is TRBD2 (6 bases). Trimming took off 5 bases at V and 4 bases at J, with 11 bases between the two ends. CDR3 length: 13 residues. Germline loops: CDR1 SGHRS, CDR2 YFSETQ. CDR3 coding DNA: TGCGCCAGCAGACCGGGCGGGGCAGATACGCAGTATTTT. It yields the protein CASRPGGADTQYF.

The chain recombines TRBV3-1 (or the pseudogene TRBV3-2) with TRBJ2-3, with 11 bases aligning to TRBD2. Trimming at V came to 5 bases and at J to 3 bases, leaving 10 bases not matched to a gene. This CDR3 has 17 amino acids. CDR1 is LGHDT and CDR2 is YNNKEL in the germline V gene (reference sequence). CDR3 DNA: TGTGCCAGCAGCGATACTAGCGGGGGACGCGGGACAGATACGCAGTATTTT. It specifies CASSDTSGGRGTDTQYF.

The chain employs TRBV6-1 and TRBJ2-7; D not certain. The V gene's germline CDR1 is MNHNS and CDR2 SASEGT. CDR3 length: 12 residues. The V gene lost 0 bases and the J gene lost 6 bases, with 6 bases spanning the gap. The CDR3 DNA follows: TGTGCCAGCAGTGAAGCCAGGCTCGAGCAGTACTTC. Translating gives CASSEARLEQYF.

The CDR3 reads CASSLGGSPWEQYF. Written as DNA, the CDR3 is TGTGCCAGCAGTTTAGGAGGGTCCCCATGGGAGCAGTACTTC. V usage is TRBV28 and J usage is TRBJ2-7; TRBD2 might be the D (6 bases). CDR1 MDHEN and CDR2 SYDVKM come from the germline V gene. V lost 2 bases, J lost 7 bases, and 15 bases lay in between. This CDR3 comprises 14 residues.

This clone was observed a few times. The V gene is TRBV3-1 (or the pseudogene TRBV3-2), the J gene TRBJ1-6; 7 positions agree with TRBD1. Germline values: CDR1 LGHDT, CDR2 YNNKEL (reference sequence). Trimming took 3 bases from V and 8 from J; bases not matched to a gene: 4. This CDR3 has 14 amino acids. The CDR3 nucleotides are TGTGCCAGCAGCCAGGTTACAGGGGATTCACCCCTCCACTTT. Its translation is CASSQVTGDSPLHF.

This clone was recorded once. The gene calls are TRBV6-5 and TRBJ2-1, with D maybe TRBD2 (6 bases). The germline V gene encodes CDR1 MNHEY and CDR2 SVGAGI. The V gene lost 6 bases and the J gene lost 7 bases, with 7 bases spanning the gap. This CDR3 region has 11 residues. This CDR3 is CASRRGNEQFF. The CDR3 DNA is TGTGCCAGCAGACGGGGGAATGAGCAGTTCTTC.

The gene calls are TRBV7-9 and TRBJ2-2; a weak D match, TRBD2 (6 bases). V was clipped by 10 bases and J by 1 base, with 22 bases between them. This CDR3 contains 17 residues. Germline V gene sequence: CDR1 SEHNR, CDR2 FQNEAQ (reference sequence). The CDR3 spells CATPGGGKGMNTGELFF. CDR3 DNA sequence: TGTGCCACCCCGGGTGGCGGGAAGGGGATGAACACCGGGGAGCTGTTTTTT.